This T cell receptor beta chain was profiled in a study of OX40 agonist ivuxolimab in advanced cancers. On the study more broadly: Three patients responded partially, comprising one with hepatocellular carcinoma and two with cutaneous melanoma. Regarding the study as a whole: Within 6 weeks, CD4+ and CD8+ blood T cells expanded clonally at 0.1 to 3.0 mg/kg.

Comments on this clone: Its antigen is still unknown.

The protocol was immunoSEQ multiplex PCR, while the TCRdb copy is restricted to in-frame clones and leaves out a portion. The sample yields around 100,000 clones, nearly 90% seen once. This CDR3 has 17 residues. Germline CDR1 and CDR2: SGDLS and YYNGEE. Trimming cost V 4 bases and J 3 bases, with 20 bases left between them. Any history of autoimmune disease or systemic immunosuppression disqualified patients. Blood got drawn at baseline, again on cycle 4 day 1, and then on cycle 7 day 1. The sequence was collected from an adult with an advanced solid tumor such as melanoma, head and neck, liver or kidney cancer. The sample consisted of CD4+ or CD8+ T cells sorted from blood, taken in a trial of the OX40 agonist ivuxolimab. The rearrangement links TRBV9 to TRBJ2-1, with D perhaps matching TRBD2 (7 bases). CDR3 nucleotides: TGTGCCAGCAGCACCGTGAGGGGGGGCGCGATCTACAATGAGCAGTTCTTC. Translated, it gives CASSTVRGGAIYNEQFF.